This T cell receptor (beta chain) was captured by sequencing in a study of identical twins (TCRdb year 2016). For context, the study as a whole: To test whether fetal clonotypes persist, the study used deep sequencing on TCR alpha and beta repertoires from monozygotic twins, unrelated adults of various ages, and cord blood. To rule out contamination, the twin experiments were replicated at different times with different library preparation protocols. The investigation overall reported the following: Compared with coincidental sharing between unrelated individuals, out-of-frame TCR alpha sequences shared between twins had an excess of sequences with low generation probability. Zero-insertion analyses could be partly confounded by invariant T cells such as MAIT and iNKT, though diverse VJ usage argued against such confounding for most clonotypes. Abundant cord blood beta clonotypes had fewer insertions, young adult naive repertoires showed a similar but weaker trend, and memory repertoires showed no such trend. In beta out-of-frame sequences, excess twin sharing was weaker, because having fewer shared sequences lowered the signal-to-noise ratio. Because the same donors could not be followed over many years, the conclusions relied on cross-sectional statistical analysis. In monozygotic twins, recombination models systematically underestimated out-of-frame TCR alpha sharing, but the models matched the sharing seen between unrelated individuals.

The library was built by means of 5' RACE. The listed sequencing device is Illumina HiSeq 2000. A universal primer binding site was added through template switching, and the final cDNA carried a unique molecular identifier so that TCR cDNA molecules could be counted accurately. Specific primers in the conserved constant-segment region were used to synthesize first-strand cDNA for the TCR alpha and beta chains. To control for contamination, every cDNA library was double barcoded, receiving both a SMART-Mk sample barcode and Illumina barcodes. Two successive PCR steps introduced TruSeq adapter sequences along with Illumina sample barcodes. TCR alpha and beta cDNA libraries were sequenced on the Illumina HiSeq platform with custom primers. In the original analysis: Unique molecular identifiers were extracted from raw reads with MiGEC, and CDR3 positions were determined with MiXCR. Recombination models were inferred per individual with the repgenHMM and IGoR tools using an EM algorithm. The tcR package in R was used for shared clonotype analysis, with sharing normalized by the product of cloneset sizes. To study raw recombination without the effects of thymic and clonal selection, out-of-frame nonproductive sequences were analyzed. The raw public reads went through TCRdb reprocessing: fastp at Q25, MiXCR clone calling, in-frame beta chains kept. Under each unique CDR3 protein, matching rows form one entry showing the most common genes and DNA. The V and J calls were not made by the authors but by TCRdb's processing. The sample table lists some 1,600,000 distinct CDR3 sequences, more than 30% of them with a count of one. Jointly, the top ten make up approximately 0.29% of the sample.

From the cysteine up to the phenylalanine, the CDR3 has a length of 15 residues. The entry retains the CDR3 DNA only, 45 bases that are in frame from base 1. Cut back by 5 bases and 7 bases, the V and J ends lie 18 bases apart. All donors were healthy Caucasians. Details on this clonotype: The antigen this receptor binds is unknown. Base qualities are not recorded, but no much larger clone differs from it by a single base.

The source is a newborn girl in good health. The sample comprised cord blood. This sequence uses TRBV12-3 or TRBV12-4 and TRBJ2-1; the D region may be TRBD1 or TRBD2, each matching 5 bases equally. The DNA is TGTGCCAGCAGTCCGGGGCTAGGATATGGGAATGAGCAGTTCTTC. The translation is CASSPGLGYGNEQFF.